Following are 15 T cell receptor beta chains from one sample sequenced in a study of CD8 T cells in ankylosing spondylitis. TCRdb reprocessed the 5' RACE reads via MiXCR and lists one record per CDR3 protein. The sample lists hundreds of thousands of distinct CDR3 sequences, 20% occurring once. The sequencing input was blood, either unsorted or a sorted T cell fraction (not recorded which). Every receptor here comes from a male donor with ankylosing spondylitis or in good health (not recorded which).

The chain's CDR3 is CASSLPYLWGEQYF. The CDR3 DNA reads as TGTGCCAGCAGTTTACCCTACCTCTGGGGCGAGCAGTACTTC. The V and J genes are TRBV28 and TRBJ2-7; D unclear. Trimming shortened V by 2 bases and J by 6 bases, and 14 bases separated the two germline ends. The CDR3 runs to 14 residues. Germline V lookup: CDR1 MDHEN, CDR2 SYDVKM.

This clonotype was observed a handful of times. The chain combines TRBV12-3 or TRBV12-4 with TRBJ2-7; the D gene is possibly TRBD1 (7 bases). The V end lost 3 bases, the J end lost 0 bases, and 12 bases lay between the germline ends. The CDR3 loop spans 15 amino acids. The CDR3 nucleotides read TGTGCCAGCAGTTTTGGAGGGGGCCCCTCCTACGAGCAGTACTTC. Translated: CASSFGGGPSYEQYF.

This clonotype appeared a few times. The rearrangement links TRBV27 to TRBJ2-1, with D maybe TRBD1 (7 bases). Germline V gene lookup returns CDR1 MNHEY and CDR2 SMNVEV (reference sequence). V was cut by 0 bases and J by 4 bases, with 10 bases left in between. This CDR3 region has 15 residues. CDR3 nucleotides: TGTGCCAGCAGTTTATCGACAGGGAGGTACAATGAGCAGTTCTTC. Its translation is CASSLSTGRYNEQFF.

The J gene is TRBJ1-5, the V gene TRBV9; no clear D gene. The V end was cut by 4 bases, the J end by 7 bases, with 12 bases between. Per the germline V gene, CDR1 is SGDLS and CDR2 is YYNGEE. The CDR3 runs 13 residues. In DNA, the CDR3 is TGTGCCAGCAGCTCCTCGGCCGGCCAGCCCCAGCATTTT. This gives the protein CASSSSAGQPQHF.

This clonotype was seen only a few times. The chain joins TRBV7-8 to TRBJ2-1, with TRBD2 as a possible D gene (6 bases). Trimming shortened V by 5 bases and J by 12 bases, and 23 bases separated the two germline ends. Germline-derived CDR1 and CDR2 are SGHVS and FQNEAQ. The CDR3 covers 15 residues. In nucleotides, the CDR3 is TGTGCCAGCAGCCCAAGTGAAACGGGCGGGGCCTGGCAGTTCTTC. It specifies CASSPSETGGAWQFF.

Only a few counts were recorded for this clonotype. This chain links TRBV11-1 with TRBJ2-2; the D is unclear. The CDR3 has 14 residues. Germline V CDR1 and CDR2: SGHAT, FQDESV (reference sequence). V shed 2 bases and J shed 5 bases, with 9 bases lying between them. The CDR3 reads CASSLMVWTGELFF. For the CDR3, the DNA is TGTGCCAGCAGCTTAATGGTGTGGACCGGGGAGCTGTTTTTT.

J is TRBJ2-1 and V is TRBV10-2, with D tentatively TRBD1 (6 bases). V was trimmed by 2 bases and J by 8 bases, leaving 10 bases between them. There are 13 residues in the CDR3. Germline V gene sequence: CDR1 WSHSY, CDR2 SAAADI. The CDR3 here is CASSEDRFHEQFF. CDR3 nucleotide sequence: TGCGCCAGCAGTGAGGACAGGTTCCATGAGCAGTTCTTC.

This clonotype was detected a few times. V gene TRBV9 combines with J gene TRBJ2-1; D not certain. The germline gives CDR1 SGDLS, CDR2 YYNGEE. CDR3 length equals 12 residues. The ends were cut back, 10 bases at V and 6 bases at J, with 14 bases in the middle. CDR3 residues: CAVLHRVNEQFF. The DNA of the CDR3 is TGTGCCGTACTTCATAGGGTCAATGAGCAGTTCTTC. Full variable domain (remainder filled in from reference TRBV9 and TRBJ2-1): DSGVTQTPKHLITATGQRVTLRCSPRSGDLSVYWYQQSLDQGLQFLIQYYNGEERAKGNILERFSAQQFPDLHSELNLSSLELGDSALYFCAVLHRVNEQFFGPGTRLTVL.

At least ten counts were recorded for this clonotype. The chain employs TRBV12-3 or TRBV12-4 and TRBJ1-5, with 7 bases lining up with TRBD1. This CDR3 has 13 residues. V shed 5 bases, J shed 4 bases, and the junction held 2 bases outside the gene matches. CDR3 coding DNA: TGTGCCAGCAGTCCGGACAGGAATCAGCCCCAGCATTTT. This encodes CASSPDRNQPQHF.

This clonotype has just a few counts. V usage is TRBV21-1 and J usage is TRBJ2-2; TRBD2, as called in the table, went unchecked against the DNA. TRBV21-1 counts as a pseudogene. The CDR3 loop spans 18 amino acids. CDR3 nucleotide sequence: TGTGCCAGCAGCAAATGGGCCGCTCCCTCCGGGGACACCGGGGAGCTGTTTTTT. Its translation is CASSKWAAPSGDTGELFF.

The CDR3 DNA is TGCTCTAGCGGGGGGTCCTCAAGCTCCTACAATGAGCAGTTCTTC. It encodes CSSGGSSSSYNEQFF. The V and J genes are TRBV29-1 and TRBJ2-1; TRBD2 matches 11 bases. The CDR3 is made up of 15 amino acids. CDR1 SQVTM and CDR2 ANQGSEA come from the germline V gene.

J is TRBJ2-5 and V is TRBV5-1; 9 positions agree with TRBD2. Unmatched junction bases numbered 5, after V lost 4 bases and J lost 1 base. The germline CDR1 and CDR2 sequences are SGHRS and YFSETQ. This CDR3 comprises 15 residues. The CDR3 loop is CASSPFSGGQETQYF. CDR3 coding DNA: TGCGCCAGCAGCCCGTTTAGCGGGGGCCAAGAGACCCAGTACTTC. The variable domain in full, with the rest retrieved from reference TRBV5-1 and TRBJ2-5, is KAGVTQTPRYLIKTRGQQVTLSCSPISGHRSVSWYQQTPGQGLQFLFEYFSETQRNKGNFPGRFSGRQFSNSRSEMNVSTLELGDSALYLCASSPFSGGQETQYFGPGTRLLVL.

This clonotype has a handful of counts. The chain uses TRBV7-3 and TRBJ2-3; possible D gene TRBD1, 6 bases. The CDR3 runs to 18 residues. Per germline, CDR1 SGHTA and CDR2 FQGTGA. Trimming removed 0 bases at V and 0 bases at J, with 16 bases between. Written as DNA, the CDR3 is TGTGCCAGCAGCTTAACAGGGGTGGGGGCCACGAGCACAGATACGCAGTATTTT. Translation: CASSLTGVGATSTDTQYF.

This clonotype was counted only a few times. This sequence joins TRBV6-1 and TRBJ1-2; maybe TRBD1 (5 bases). The CDR3 sequence is 14 residues long. Germline V lookup: CDR1 MNHNS, CDR2 SASEGT. The V gene lost 8 bases and the J gene lost 2 bases, with 15 bases spanning the gap. The CDR3 loop is CASAMSGLNYGYTF. The CDR3 DNA reads TGTGCCAGCGCGATGTCAGGGTTAAACTATGGCTACACCTTC.

This clonotype has only a few counts. This chain connects TRBV4-1 to TRBJ1-1; TRBD1 aligns across 7 bases. Germline assignment: CDR1 MGHRA and CDR2 YSYEKL. CDR3 length: 13 residues. J gave up 3 bases and V 5 bases, and 3 bases lay outside the gene matches. The chain's CDR3 is CASSDRADTEAFF. CDR3 DNA sequence: TGCGCCAGCAGCGACAGGGCGGACACTGAAGCTTTCTTT.